This T cell receptor (beta chain) derives from a study of shared clonotypes between healthy human individuals. In the naive CD8 group, cells lacked CD45RO and were positively selected for CCR7, so terminally differentiated effector memory CD45RA+ cells were left out. Germline V gives CDR1 SGHTA, CDR2 FQGNSA. V gave up 1 base and J gave up 1 base, with 14 bases separating them. The CDR3 sequence is 17 residues long. This table comes from immunoSEQ multiplex PCR, and its TCRdb copy is limited to in-frame clones, with some not included. The data show millions of clones, 85% to 95% seen once. The receptor comes from a man younger than 30 in good health. V is TRBV7-2 and J is TRBJ2-4; D not certain. Input material: naive CD8+ T cells sorted from blood. The CDR3 loop reads CASSLGTGLMAKNIQYF. Written as DNA, the CDR3 is TGTGCCAGCAGCTTAGGGACGGGCCTTATGGCCAAAAACATTCAGTACTTC.